This passage covers 9 T cell receptor beta chains from one sample sequenced in a study of blood T cells in healthy people across ages. PCR was performed a second time for roughly 7 to 11 cycles using a sample-barcoded 5' primer and a J-beta primer mix. TCRdb ran MiXCR on the 5' RACE reads and lists one entry per CDR3 protein. The sample carries 780,000 or so distinct CDR3 sequences, approximately 25% recorded once. These data were also reused for a study on T cells of mothers and their children.

Sample: blood. The receptors were sampled from a boy younger than 18 in good health.

The chain recombines TRBV4-1 with TRBJ2-5; 8 bases fit TRBD1. The CDR3 length is 14 residues. Looked up from germline, CDR1 is MGHRA and CDR2 is YSYEKL. Trimming took 1 base from V and 11 from J; bases not matched to a gene: 9. The DNA of the CDR3 is TGCGCCAGCAGCCAAGCTTTGACAGGGGTTGTGCAGTACTTC. Its protein is CASSQALTGVVQYF.

Concerning this clonotype itself: A read error may account for a junction end that differs from germline. The chain carries TRBV27 and TRBJ2-3; 11 bases fit TRBD2. Germline lookup yields CDR1 MNHEY and CDR2 SMNVEV (reference sequence). The CDR3 spans 15 residues. The CDR3 loop reads CACSLSTSGGRAQYF. The CDR3 DNA reads TGTGCCTGCAGTTTATCTACTAGCGGGGGTCGGGCGCAGTATTTT.

This clonotype was observed a handful of times. The rearrangement links TRBV5-6 to TRBJ2-2, with 7 bases that match TRBD1. The germline V gene has CDR1 SGHDT and CDR2 YYEEEE. This CDR3 has 16 residues. Unmatched junction bases numbered 7, after V lost 4 bases and J lost 1 base. The CDR3 bases are TGTGCCAGCAGCCGTAACAGGGGCCGGAACACCGGGGAGCTGTTTTTT. It translates to CASSRNRGRNTGELFF.

This chain links TRBV7-2 with TRBJ2-5, with 12 bases matching TRBD2. V was pared by 1 base and J by 2 bases, with 8 bases of the junction left unmatched. The CDR3 loop spans 18 amino acids. CDR1 is SGHTA and CDR2 is FQGNSA in the germline V gene. CDR3 amino acids: CASSLEPGTSGFQETQYF. In DNA, the CDR3 is TGTGCCAGCAGCTTAGAGCCAGGGACTAGCGGGTTTCAAGAGACCCAGTACTTC.

This clonotype was detected once. The chain carries TRBV11-2 and TRBJ1-2; D ambiguous. V lost 2 bases and J lost 12, with 7 bases in between. The CDR3 has 10 residues. The germline CDR1 and CDR2 sequences are SGHAT and FQNNGV. DNA for the CDR3: TGTGCCAGCAGCTTACCCCTAGACACCTTC. Translating gives CASSLPLDTF. Full variable domain (remainder filled in from reference TRBV11-2 and TRBJ1-2): EAGVAQSPRYKIIEKRQSVAFWCNPISGHATLYWYQQILGQGPKLLIQFQNNGVVDDSQLPKDRFSAERLKGVDSTLKIQPAKLEDSAVYLCASSLPLDTFGSGTRLTVV.

This clonotype was detected only a few times. The chain recombines TRBV5-6 with TRBJ2-5, with D possibly being TRBD1 (6 bases). In germline, CDR1 is SGHDT, CDR2 YYEEEE. The CDR3 runs to 15 residues. With 2 bases removed from V and 5 bases from J, the gap between germline ends came to 16 bases. CDR3 protein: CASSLLPTGKETQYF. The CDR3 DNA sequence: TGTGCCAGCAGCTTACTTCCTACAGGGAAGGAGACCCAGTACTTC. Supplemented by reference TRBV5-6 and TRBJ2-5, the full variable domain reads DAGVTQSPTHLIKTRGQQVTLRCSPKSGHDTVSWYQQALGQGPQFIFQYYEEEERQRGNFPDRFSGHQFPNYSSELNVNALLLGDSALYLCASSLLPTGKETQYFGPGTRLLVL.

The sample holds a few counts of this clonotype. The rearrangement joins TRBV4-2 to TRBJ2-1, with D perhaps being TRBD1 or TRBD2 (5 bases each). Germline assignment: CDR1 LGHNA and CDR2 YNFKEQ. V shed 2 bases and J shed 4 bases, with 18 bases lying between them. The CDR3 has 17 amino acids. The CDR3 reads CASSQLVGTVLYNEQFF. CDR3 sequence (DNA): TGTGCCAGCAGCCAATTGGTGGGGACCGTCTTATACAATGAGCAGTTCTTC.

This rearrangement joins TRBV20-1 to TRBJ2-3, with D perhaps TRBD2 (6 bases). This CDR3 has 14 amino acids. CDR1 and CDR2 (germline): DFQATT, SNEGSKA (reference sequence). Trimming stripped 3 bases from V and 8 bases from J, with 18 bases between. DNA for the CDR3: TGCAGTGCTAGGATGAGACTAGAGTTTGGTACGCAGTATTTT. Translated: CSARMRLEFGTQYF.

The rearrangement uses TRBV7-9 and TRBJ1-3; no clear D. CDR1 is SEHNR and CDR2 is FQNEAQ in the germline V gene (reference sequence). CDR3 length: 16 amino acids. V lost 0 bases and J 0 bases, leaving 9 bases between the germline ends. The CDR3 DNA reads as TGTGCCAGCAGCTTAGCTCTCAGGACCTCTGGAAACACCATATATTTT. It codes for CASSLALRTSGNTIYF.